The rows below give T cell receptor beta chains drawn from one sample of a study of cytomegalovirus exposure and HLA in healthy donors. Sequencing used immunoSEQ multiplex PCR; TCRdb keeps in-frame clones, though not all of them. This table has approximately 110,000 clones, over 80% appearing once. The sample consisted of PBMCs. Receptors originate from a man aged 30 to 45 in good health and CMV-seropositive. The CDR3 runs from the conserved cysteine through the conserved F or W. D genes are given only for firm matches. Size tells how often a clone was seen (once, few, many) or the class of an expanded clone, and some rows leave it out.

size	J	V	length	D	CDR3	DNA
-	TRBJ2-5	TRBV4-1	18	TRBD2	CASSLQRTSGGASETQYF	TGCGCCAGCAGCCTCCAAAGGACTAGCGGGGGGGCTAGTGAGACCCAGTACTTC
-	TRBJ2-7	TRBV5-1	16	TRBD1	CASSSDRTGGSYEQYF	TGCGCCAGCAGCTCCGACCGGACAGGGGGCTCCTACGAGCAGTACTTC
-	TRBJ2-3	TRBV5-4	16	TRBD2	CASSLPGTSGLDTQYF	TGTGCCAGCAGCTTGCCCGGGACTAGCGGCTTAGATACGCAGTATTTT
-	TRBJ1-4	TRBV30	14	TRBD1	CAWSGVGGNEKLFF	TGTGCCTGGAGTGGAGTAGGGGGCAATGAAAAACTGTTTTTT
-	TRBJ2-5	TRBV7-2	15	TRBD2	CASSLATGRVETQYF	TGTGCCAGCAGCTTAGCGACGGGGAGGGTAGAGACCCAGTACTTC
-	TRBJ1-2	TRBV27	16	-	CASSSSGTRPNYGYTF	TGTGCCAGCAGTTCCTCCGGGACAAGACCCAATTATGGCTACACCTTC
-	TRBJ1-6	TRBV18	16	-	CASSPDDSSYNSPLHF	TGTGCCAGCTCACCCGACGACAGCTCCTATAATTCACCCCTCCACTTT
-	TRBJ1-5	TRBV19	15	-	CASSPRPTVNQPQHF	TGTGCCAGTAGTCCCAGACCGACAGTCAATCAGCCCCAGCATTTT
few	TRBJ2-7	TRBV4-1	14	-	CASSQVAGENEQYF	TGCGCCAGCAGCCAAGTCGCAGGGGAGAACGAGCAGTACTTC
-	TRBJ2-7	TRBV19	15	TRBD1	CASRDRDQFSYEQYF	TGTGCCAGTAGGGACAGGGATCAATTCTCCTACGAGCAGTACTTC
-	TRBJ2-3	TRBV18	15	TRBD1	CASSQGQGNTDTQYF	TGTGCCAGCTCACAAGGACAGGGGAATACAGATACGCAGTATTTT
-	TRBJ2-7	TRBV4-1	14	-	CASSQALGAREQYF	TGCGCCAGCAGCCAAGCGTTGGGTGCTAGGGAGCAGTACTTC
-	TRBJ1-1	TRBV7-2	14	TRBD1	CASSRTGLGTEAFF	TGTGCCAGCAGCAGGACAGGGCTGGGAACTGAAGCTTTCTTT
-	TRBJ1-5	TRBV7-6	13	-	CASSLGLNQPQHF	TGTGCCAGCAGCTTAGGACTCAATCAGCCCCAGCATTTT
-	TRBJ1-5	TRBV19	13	-	CASPSGEIQPQHF	TGTGCCAGCCCTAGCGGGGAAATCCAGCCCCAGCATTTT
-	TRBJ2-7	TRBV19	15	TRBD2	CASSTRWAGGTEQYF	TGTGCCAGTAGTACCCGGTGGGCGGGGGGAACCGAGCAGTACTTC
-	TRBJ2-1	TRBV13	15	TRBD2	CASSLGSGAGNEQFF	TGTGCCAGCAGCTTAGGTAGCGGGGCGGGCAATGAGCAGTTCTTC
-	TRBJ2-5	TRBV18	13	-	CASSPGVGETQYF	TGTGCCAGCTCGCCGGGAGTTGGGGAGACCCAGTACTTC
once	TRBJ2-7	TRBV6-4	13	-	CASSRDSGYEQYF	TGTGCCAGCAGCCGGGACTCTGGATACGAGCAGTACTTC
-	TRBJ2-7	TRBV10-3	14	TRBD2	CATLAAIETAEQYF	TGTGCCACACTAGCGGCGATCGAGACGGCCGAGCAGTACTTC
-	TRBJ1-3	TRBV11-2	15	-	CASNTVAGSGNTIYF	TGTGCCAGCAACACGGTGGCAGGCTCTGGAAACACCATATATTTT
-	TRBJ2-7	TRBV5-1	15	TRBD2	CASSFEASGAYEQYF	TGCGCCAGCAGCTTCGAGGCTAGCGGGGCGTACGAGCAGTACTTC
once	TRBJ2-7	TRBV4-3	14	TRBD1	CASSQAGGPYEQYF	TGCGCCAGCAGCCAAGCAGGGGGCCCCTACGAGCAGTACTTC
-	TRBJ2-1	TRBV12-5	15	TRBD1	CASGWVGQGKAEQFF	TGTGCTAGTGGTTGGGTCGGACAGGGGAAGGCTGAGCAGTTCTTC
-	TRBJ1-5	TRBV6-1	14	-	CASSELLVNQPQHF	TGTGCCAGCAGTGAATTGCTAGTCAATCAGCCCCAGCATTTT
-	TRBJ1-4	TRBV6-1	15	-	CASSEGAGSNEKLFF	TGTGCCAGCAGTGAAGGGGCAGGGTCTAATGAAAAACTGTTTTTT
-	TRBJ1-4	TRBV9	16	-	CQSWGGVHATNEKLFF	TGTCAATCCTGGGGAGGGGTCCATGCAACTAATGAAAAACTGTTTTTT
-	TRBJ1-4	TRBV19	16	TRBD1	CASSSPGGAGFEKLFF	TGTGCCAGCAGTTCCCCAGGGGGCGCCGGTTTTGAAAAACTGTTTTTT
-	TRBJ1-2	TRBV7-6	13	-	CASSLDRDYGYTF	TGTGCCAGCAGCTTAGACAGGGACTATGGCTACACCTTC
-	TRBJ1-6	TRBV11-2	14	-	CASSLPWGDSPLHF	TGTGCCAGCAGCCTCCCCTGGGGGGATTCACCCCTCCACTTT
-	TRBJ2-3	TRBV4-3	15	-	CASSQARLEADTQYF	TGCGCCAGCAGCCAAGCGAGGTTAGAGGCAGATACGCAGTATTTT
-	TRBJ2-7	TRBV5-1	13	-	CASSSRTKHEQYF	TGCGCCAGCAGCAGCCGGACTAAACACGAGCAGTACTTC
-	TRBJ1-1	TRBV18	17	-	CASSPRAREGAGTEAFF	TGTGCCAGCTCTCCCCGAGCGCGCGAAGGGGCAGGGACTGAAGCTTTCTTT
-	TRBJ2-1	TRBV9	16	TRBD1	CASSALGQGAYNEQFF	TGTGCCAGCAGCGCCCTCGGACAGGGGGCATACAATGAGCAGTTCTTC
-	TRBJ2-1	TRBV27	14	TRBD1	CARGPGQGNGEQFF	TGTGCCAGGGGTCCGGGACAGGGAAACGGTGAGCAGTTCTTC
-	TRBJ1-6	TRBV5-1	14	TRBD1	CASSLQGANSPLHF	TGCGCCAGCAGCCTACAGGGGGCAAATTCACCCCTCCACTTT
-	TRBJ2-3	TRBV5-1	18	TRBD2	CASSRGTSGGPSTDTQYF	TGCGCCAGCAGCAGGGGGACTAGCGGGGGGCCTAGCACAGATACGCAGTATTTT
-	TRBJ2-1	TRBV30	14	-	CAWSVRLQGSEQFF	TGTGCCTGGAGTGTACGCTTACAGGGTAGTGAGCAGTTCTTC
-	TRBJ1-1	TRBV5-1	15	-	CASSLEGPADTEAFF	TGCGCCAGCAGCTTGGAAGGCCCGGCGGACACTGAAGCTTTCTTT
-	TRBJ1-6	TRBV19	16	-	CASKNTGSSYNSPLHF	TGTGCCAGTAAGAACACAGGGAGCTCCTATAATTCACCCCTCCACTTT
-	TRBJ2-3	TRBV6-4	18	TRBD1	CASRRGQGGCPRTDTQYF	TGTGCCAGCAGGAGAGGACAGGGGGGATGTCCCCGCACAGATACGCAGTATTTT
-	TRBJ1-2	TRBV23-1	15	-	CASSLSTQGAVSYTF	TGCGCCAGCAGTCTCTCAACGCAGGGTGCGGTGAGCTACACCTTC
-	TRBJ1-3	TRBV5-5	14	TRBD1	CASSRDRGQNTIYF	TGTGCCAGCAGCCGAGACAGGGGCCAAAACACCATATATTTT
few	TRBJ1-2	TRBV5-5	14	TRBD1	CASNLGTDHYGYTF	TGTGCCAGCAACCTCGGGACAGATCACTATGGCTACACCTTC
-	TRBJ2-7	TRBV28	14	TRBD1	CASSLWTDRPQQYF	TGTGCCAGCAGTTTATGGACGGACAGGCCCCAGCAGTACTTC
-	TRBJ2-3	TRBV11-1	16	-	CASSLVGGPPTDTQYF	TGTGCCAGCAGCTTAGTCGGGGGGCCCCCCACAGATACGCAGTATTTT
-	TRBJ1-2	TRBV6-5	13	-	CASSLTGSSDYTF	TGTGCCAGCAGTCTGACTGGAAGTTCGGACTACACCTTC
-	TRBJ1-2	TRBV2	14	TRBD1	CASKPTGRGYGYTF	TGTGCCAGCAAACCGACAGGGCGAGGATATGGCTACACCTTC
few	TRBJ1-5	TRBV2	13	TRBD1	CASNRQGGQPQHF	TGTGCCAGCAACCGTCAGGGGGGTCAGCCCCAGCATTTT
-	TRBJ2-1	TRBV7-2	13	TRBD2	CASRLAELNEQFF	TGTGCCAGCCGGCTAGCGGAACTTAATGAGCAGTTCTTC
-	TRBJ1-1	TRBV10-1	13	-	CASSVRGNGEAFF	TGCGCCAGCAGTGTCCGGGGTAATGGTGAAGCTTTCTTT
-	TRBJ2-7	TRBV13	16	TRBD2	CASSHQGLPPFYEQYF	TGTGCCAGCAGCCACCAGGGACTACCCCCGTTCTACGAGCAGTACTTC
few	TRBJ2-3	TRBV28	15	TRBD2	CASSGGLYHINTQYF	TGTGCCAGCAGTGGGGGACTATACCACATAAATACGCAGTATTTT
-	TRBJ1-6	TRBV7-3	13	-	CASSSRGGSPLHF	TGTGCCAGCAGCTCGCGAGGGGGTTCACCCCTCCACTTT
-	TRBJ1-5	TRBV30	14	TRBD1	CAWTMGQGVQPQHF	TGTGCCTGGACAATGGGACAGGGCGTTCAGCCCCAGCATTTT
few	TRBJ1-4	TRBV7-8	14	-	CASSTTTTNEKLFF	TGTGCCAGCAGCACAACCACAACTAATGAAAAACTGTTTTTT